The 6 T cell receptor beta chains below come from one sample, sequenced in a study of T cell responses to AZD1222 COVID-19 vaccine. Assay: immunoSEQ multiplex PCR; the TCRdb copy retains only in-frame clones and omits some. This table has 150,000 to 180,000 clones, about 85% appearing once. Sequencing used peripheral blood, obtained after recovery from COVID-19. Receptors were obtained from an adult who had recovered from COVID-19.

The genes are TRBV29-1 and TRBJ2-1, with 9 bases identical to TRBD1. Germline values: CDR1 SQVTM, CDR2 ANQGSEA. V dropped 2 bases and J dropped 10; count of bases not matched to a gene: 6. The CDR3 extends over 13 amino acids. CDR3: CSVEYNRGREQFF. The CDR3 DNA reads as TGCAGCGTTGAATACAACAGGGGGCGGGAGCAGTTCTTC.

This chain links TRBV18 with TRBJ1-4; 9 nucleotides agree with TRBD1. The CDR3 runs to 15 residues. V was clipped by 6 bases and J by 6 bases; unmatched bases: 8. The germline V gene encodes CDR1 KGHSH and CDR2 LQKENI. Here the CDR3 reads CASSPDRGKDEKLFF. CDR3 sequence (DNA): TGTGCCAGCTCGCCCGACAGGGGGAAGGATGAAAAACTGTTTTTT.

A few counts support this clone. The V and J genes are TRBV27 and TRBJ1-2, with D unresolved. The V and J ends lost 8 bases and 8 bases respectively, with 9 bases between them. Germline CDR1 MNHEY, CDR2 SMNVEV (reference sequence). The CDR3 runs to 10 residues. The CDR3 reads CASGGCGYTF. Here the CDR3 DNA reads TGTGCCAGCGGAGGGTGCGGCTACACCTTC.

V is TRBV11-2 and J is TRBJ1-2, with TRBD1 as a possible D gene (6 bases). Germline V gene data show CDR1 as SGHAT and CDR2 as FQNNGV. The CDR3 totals 12 residues. V lost 3 bases to trimming and J lost 7 bases, with 9 bases between them. CDR3: CASSFSTGGYTF. In nucleotides, the CDR3 is TGTGCCAGCAGCTTTTCGACAGGTGGCTACACCTTC.

The chain couples TRBV10-1 to TRBJ2-2; 11 bases align to TRBD2. Germline V gives CDR1 WNHNN, CDR2 SYGVQD (reference sequence). There are 18 residues in the CDR3. Trimming at V came to 2 bases and at J to 0 bases, leaving 5 bases not matched to a gene. The CDR3 nucleotides read TGCGCCAGCAGTGAGCGGGGGGGACTAGCGGCGAACACCGGGGAGCTGTTTTTT. It is translated as CASSERGGLAANTGELFF.

The chain carries TRBV3-1 (or the pseudogene TRBV3-2) and TRBJ2-7; perhaps TRBD2 as D (6 bases). V lost 3 bases, J lost 2 bases, and 8 bases lay in between. The CDR3 covers 13 residues. Germline CDR1 LGHDT, CDR2 YNNKEL (reference sequence). The CDR3 DNA sequence: TGTGCCAGCAGCCAGGCGGGACCCTACGAGCAGTACTTC. Amino acids: CASSQAGPYEQYF.